This T cell receptor (beta chain) came from a study of cytomegalovirus exposure and HLA in healthy donors. Study results and limitations: Altogether, about 160 TCR beta chains were recorded as cytomegalovirus-associated. The classifier was said to identify cytomegalovirus status with high specificity and sensitivity. Sequence variants that were highly shared formed a cluster that was likely a sequencing artifact. Owing to their indistinguishability, certain V segments, notably TRBV6-2 and TRBV6-3, were excluded.

Trimming took 7 bases from V and 0 from J; bases not matched to a gene: 6. Germline V gene lookup returns CDR1 MNHNS and CDR2 SASEGT. The CDR3 covers 14 residues. Concerning this clone: Its antigen is unknown.

Primers included in the PCR were 60 Vbeta and 13 Jbeta primers. Clones were sequenced by immunoSEQ multiplex PCR, and TCRdb holds only the in-frame ones, with some missing. The table records some 120,000 clones, about 75% of them present only once. The specimen was PBMCs. The receptor was isolated from a woman aged 35 to 49 in good health and CMV-seropositive. The chain couples TRBV6-1 to TRBJ2-7; TRBD1 matches at 7 bases. CDR3 sequence reads: CASTGQVLSYEQYF. Written as DNA, the CDR3 is TGTGCCAGCACCGGACAGGTCCTCTCCTACGAGCAGTACTTC.